The following is a TCR beta chain sequence with its context. This specimen comes from a study of cytomegalovirus exposure and HLA in healthy donors. The PCR contained 60 Vbeta and 13 Jbeta primers. Using immunoSEQ multiplex PCR, the repertoire was profiled, and TCRdb retains in-frame clones only, with some absent. The sample lists over 95,000 clones; about 75% were seen once. Although they were nominally healthy when sampled, donors likely had unrecorded immune exposures. This CDR3 spans 15 amino acids. Trimming stripped 6 bases from V and 3 bases from J, with 17 bases between. Germline V gives CDR1 LNHDA, CDR2 SQIVND (reference sequence).

The chain joins TRBV19 to TRBJ1-1; a weak D match, TRBD1 (6 bases). The sequence was collected from a woman between 35 and 50 years old in good health and CMV-seropositive. Input material: PBMCs. CDR3 in DNA: TGTGCCAGTAGGGGTACGGGGGGCGGCGACACTGAAGCTTTCTTT. Translated: CASRGTGGGDTEAFF.